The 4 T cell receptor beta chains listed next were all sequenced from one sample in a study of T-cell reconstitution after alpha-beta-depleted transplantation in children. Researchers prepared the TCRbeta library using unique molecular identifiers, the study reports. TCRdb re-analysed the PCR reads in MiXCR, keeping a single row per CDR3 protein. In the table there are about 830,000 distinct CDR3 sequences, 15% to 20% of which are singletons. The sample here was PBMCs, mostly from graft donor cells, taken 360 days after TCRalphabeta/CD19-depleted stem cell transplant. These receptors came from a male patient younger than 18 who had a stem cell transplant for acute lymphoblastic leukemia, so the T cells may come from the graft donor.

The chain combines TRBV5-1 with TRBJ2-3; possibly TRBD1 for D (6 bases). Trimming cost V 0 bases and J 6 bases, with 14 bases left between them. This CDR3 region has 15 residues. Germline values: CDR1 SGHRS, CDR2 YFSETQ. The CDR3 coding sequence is TGCGCCAGCAGCTTGGGGGACATTTCTCCGGATACGCAGTATTTT. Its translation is CASSLGDISPDTQYF.

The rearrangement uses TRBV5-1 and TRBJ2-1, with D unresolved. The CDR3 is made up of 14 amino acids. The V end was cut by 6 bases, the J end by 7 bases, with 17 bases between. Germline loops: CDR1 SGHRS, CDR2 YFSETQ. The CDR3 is CASTLGAPLNEQFF. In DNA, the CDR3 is TGCGCCAGCACCCTAGGAGCTCCTCTGAATGAGCAGTTCTTC.

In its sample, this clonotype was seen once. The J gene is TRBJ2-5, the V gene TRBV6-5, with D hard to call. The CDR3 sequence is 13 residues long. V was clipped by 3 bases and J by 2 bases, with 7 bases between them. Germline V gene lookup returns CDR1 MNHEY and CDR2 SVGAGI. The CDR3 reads CASSYEEQETQYF. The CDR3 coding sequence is TGTGCCAGCAGTTATGAAGAGCAAGAGACCCAGTACTTC.

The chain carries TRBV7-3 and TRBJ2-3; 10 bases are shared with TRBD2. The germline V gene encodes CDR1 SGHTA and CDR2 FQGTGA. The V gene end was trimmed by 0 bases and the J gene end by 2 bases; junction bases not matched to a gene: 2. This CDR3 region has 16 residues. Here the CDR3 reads CASSLTGLAFTDTQYF. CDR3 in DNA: TGTGCCAGCAGCTTAACGGGACTAGCGTTCACAGATACGCAGTATTTT. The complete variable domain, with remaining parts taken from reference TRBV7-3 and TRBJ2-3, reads GAGVSQTPSNKVTEKGKYVELRCDPISGHTALYWYRQSLGQGPEFLIYFQGTGAADDSGLPNDRFFAVRPEGSVSTLKIQRTERGDSAVYLCASSLTGLAFTDTQYFGPGTRLTVL.